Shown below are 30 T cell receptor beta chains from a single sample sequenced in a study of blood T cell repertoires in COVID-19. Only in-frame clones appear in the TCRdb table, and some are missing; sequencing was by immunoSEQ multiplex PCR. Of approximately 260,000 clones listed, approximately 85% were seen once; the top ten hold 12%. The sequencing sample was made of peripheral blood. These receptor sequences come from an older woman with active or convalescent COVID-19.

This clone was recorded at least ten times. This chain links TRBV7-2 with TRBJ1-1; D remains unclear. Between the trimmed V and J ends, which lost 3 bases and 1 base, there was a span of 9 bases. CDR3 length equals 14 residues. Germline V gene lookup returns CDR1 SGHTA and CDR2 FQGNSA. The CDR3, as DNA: TGTGCCAGCAGCTTGCGGTATACGAACACTGAAGCTTTCTTT. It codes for CASSLRYTNTEAFF. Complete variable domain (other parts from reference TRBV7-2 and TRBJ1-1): GAGVSQSPSNKVTEKGKDVELRCDPISGHTALYWYRQSLGQGLEFLIYFQGNSAPDKSGLPSDRFSAERTGGSVSTLTIQRTQQEDSAVYLCASSLRYTNTEAFFGQGTRLTVV.

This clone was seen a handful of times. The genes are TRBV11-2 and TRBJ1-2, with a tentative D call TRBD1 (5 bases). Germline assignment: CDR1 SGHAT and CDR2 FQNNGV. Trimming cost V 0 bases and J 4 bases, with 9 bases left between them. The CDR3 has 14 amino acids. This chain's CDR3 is CASSLEGGGYGYTF. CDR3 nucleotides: TGTGCCAGCAGCTTAGAGGGGGGTGGCTATGGCTACACCTTC.

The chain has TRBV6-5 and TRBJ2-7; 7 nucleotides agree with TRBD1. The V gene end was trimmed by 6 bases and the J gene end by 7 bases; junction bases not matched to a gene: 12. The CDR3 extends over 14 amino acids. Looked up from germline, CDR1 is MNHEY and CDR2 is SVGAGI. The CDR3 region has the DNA TGTGCCAGCAGCCCCACGGGAAGGGGGCGTGAGCAGTACTTC. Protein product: CASSPTGRGREQYF.

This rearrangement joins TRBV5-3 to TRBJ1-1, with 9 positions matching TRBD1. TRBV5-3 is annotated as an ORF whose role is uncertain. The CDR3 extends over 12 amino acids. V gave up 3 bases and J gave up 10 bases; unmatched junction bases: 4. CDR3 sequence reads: CARSSGTGSAFF. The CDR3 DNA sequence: TGTGCCAGAAGCTCCGGGACAGGGTCAGCTTTCTTT.

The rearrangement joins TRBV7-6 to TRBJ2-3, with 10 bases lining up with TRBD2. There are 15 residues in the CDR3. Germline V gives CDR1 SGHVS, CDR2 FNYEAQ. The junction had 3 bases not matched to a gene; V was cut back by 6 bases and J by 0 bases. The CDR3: CASSSLAGSTDTQYF. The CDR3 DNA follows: TGTGCCAGCAGTTCACTAGCGGGGAGCACAGATACGCAGTATTTT. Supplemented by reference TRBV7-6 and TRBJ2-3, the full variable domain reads GAGVSQSPRYKVTKRGQDVALRCDPISGHVSLYWYRQALGQGPEFLTYFNYEAQQDKSGLPNDRFSAERPEGSISTLTIQRTEQRDSAMYRCASSSLAGSTDTQYFGPGTRLTVL.

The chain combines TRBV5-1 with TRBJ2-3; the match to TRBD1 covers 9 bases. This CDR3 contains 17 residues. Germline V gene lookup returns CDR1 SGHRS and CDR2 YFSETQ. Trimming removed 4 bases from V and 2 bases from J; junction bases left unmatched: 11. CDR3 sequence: CASSLGQGKGVTDTQYF. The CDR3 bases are TGCGCCAGCAGCCTGGGACAGGGAAAGGGGGTCACAGATACGCAGTATTTT.

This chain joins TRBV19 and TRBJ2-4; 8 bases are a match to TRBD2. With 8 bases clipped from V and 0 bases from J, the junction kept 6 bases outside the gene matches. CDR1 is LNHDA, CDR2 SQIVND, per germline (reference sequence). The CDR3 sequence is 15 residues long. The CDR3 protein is CASSLAGLAKNIQYF. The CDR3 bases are TGTGCCAGTTCCTTAGCGGGGTTAGCCAAAAACATTCAGTACTTC.

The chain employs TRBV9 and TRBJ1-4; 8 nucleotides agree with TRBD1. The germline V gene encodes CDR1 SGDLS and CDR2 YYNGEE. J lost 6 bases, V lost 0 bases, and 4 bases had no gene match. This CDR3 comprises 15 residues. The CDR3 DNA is TGTGCCAGCAGCGTAGGCTTGACAGGGGATGAAAAACTGTTTTTT. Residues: CASSVGLTGDEKLFF.

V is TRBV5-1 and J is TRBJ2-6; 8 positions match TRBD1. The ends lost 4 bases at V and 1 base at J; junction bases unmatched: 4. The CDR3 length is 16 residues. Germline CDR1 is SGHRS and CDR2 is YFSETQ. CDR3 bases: TGCGCCAGCAGCGGACAGGGCGGATCTGGGGCCAACGTCCTGACTTTC. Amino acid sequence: CASSGQGGSGANVLTF.

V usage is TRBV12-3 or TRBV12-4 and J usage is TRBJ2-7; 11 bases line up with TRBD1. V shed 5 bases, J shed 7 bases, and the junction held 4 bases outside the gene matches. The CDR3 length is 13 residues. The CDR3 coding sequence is TGTGCCAGCAGTCAGGACAGGGGGCAAGAGCAGTACTTC. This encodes CASSQDRGQEQYF.

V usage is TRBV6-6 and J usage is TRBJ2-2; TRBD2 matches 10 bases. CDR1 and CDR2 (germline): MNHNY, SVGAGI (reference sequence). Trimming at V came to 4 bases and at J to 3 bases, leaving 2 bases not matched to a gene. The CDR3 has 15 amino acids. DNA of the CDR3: TGTGCCAGCAGTTTAAGCGGGGGGGACACCGGGGAGCTGTTTTTT. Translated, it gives CASSLSGGDTGELFF.

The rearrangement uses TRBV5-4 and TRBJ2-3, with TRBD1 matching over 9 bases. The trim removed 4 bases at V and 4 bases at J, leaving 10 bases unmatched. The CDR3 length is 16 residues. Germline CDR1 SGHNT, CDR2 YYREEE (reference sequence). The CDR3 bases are TGTGCCAGCAGCAACCGGGACAGGGTTAGCGCAGATACGCAGTATTTT. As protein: CASSNRDRVSADTQYF.

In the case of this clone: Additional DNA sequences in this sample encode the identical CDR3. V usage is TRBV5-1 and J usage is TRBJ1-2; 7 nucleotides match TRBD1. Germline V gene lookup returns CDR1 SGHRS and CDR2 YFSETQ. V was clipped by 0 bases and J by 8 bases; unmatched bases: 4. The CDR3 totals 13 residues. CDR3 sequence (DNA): TGCGCCAGCAGCTTGGTAACAGGGGACGGCTACACCTTC. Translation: CASSLVTGDGYTF. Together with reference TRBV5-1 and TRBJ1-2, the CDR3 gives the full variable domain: KAGVTQTPRYLIKTRGQQVTLSCSPISGHRSVSWYQQTPGQGLQFLFEYFSETQRNKGNFPGRFSGRQFSNSRSEMNVSTLELGDSALYLCASSLVTGDGYTFGSGTRLTVV.

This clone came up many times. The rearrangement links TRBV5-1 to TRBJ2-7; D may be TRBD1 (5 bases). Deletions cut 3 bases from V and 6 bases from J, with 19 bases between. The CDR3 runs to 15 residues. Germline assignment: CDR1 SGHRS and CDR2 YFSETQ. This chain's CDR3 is CASSWATGPSREQYF. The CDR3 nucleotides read TGCGCCAGCAGCTGGGCCACAGGCCCAAGTCGCGAGCAGTACTTC.

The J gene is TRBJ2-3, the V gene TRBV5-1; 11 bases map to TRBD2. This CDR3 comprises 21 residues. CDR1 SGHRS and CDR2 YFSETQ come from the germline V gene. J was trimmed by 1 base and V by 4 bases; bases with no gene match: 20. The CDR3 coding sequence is TGCGCCAGCAGCCCCCCCGGGCTAGCGGGGGGACCGACCCAACGCACAGATACGCAGTATTTT. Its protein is CASSPPGLAGGPTQRTDTQYF.

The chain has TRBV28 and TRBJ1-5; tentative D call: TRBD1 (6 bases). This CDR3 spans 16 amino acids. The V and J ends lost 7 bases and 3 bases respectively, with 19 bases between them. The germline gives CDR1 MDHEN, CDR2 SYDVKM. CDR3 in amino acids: CASISPRAGDNQPQHF. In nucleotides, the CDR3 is TGTGCCAGCATATCCCCAAGGGCAGGGGACAATCAGCCCCAGCATTTT.

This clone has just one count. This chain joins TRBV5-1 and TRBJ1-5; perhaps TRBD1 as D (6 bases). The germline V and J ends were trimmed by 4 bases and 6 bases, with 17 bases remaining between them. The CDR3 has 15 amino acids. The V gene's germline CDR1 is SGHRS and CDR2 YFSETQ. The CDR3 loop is CASSPEGGGSQPQHF. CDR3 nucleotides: TGCGCCAGCAGCCCTGAGGGGGGGGGTTCTCAGCCCCAGCATTTT.

The CDR3 here is CASSGRDRTGGYTF. In nucleotides, the CDR3 is TGTGCCAGCAGCGGCCGGGACAGGACGGGAGGCTACACCTTC. V gene TRBV13 combines with J gene TRBJ1-2, with 8 bases fitting TRBD1. Germline CDR1 and CDR2: PRHDT and FYEKMQ (reference sequence). The CDR3 loop spans 14 amino acids. V gave up 5 bases and J gave up 8 bases; unmatched junction bases: 10.

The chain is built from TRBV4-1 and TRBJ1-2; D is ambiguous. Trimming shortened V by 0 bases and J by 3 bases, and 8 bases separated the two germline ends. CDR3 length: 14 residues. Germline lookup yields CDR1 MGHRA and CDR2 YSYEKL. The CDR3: CASSQDSGYYGYTF. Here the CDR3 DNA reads TGCGCCAGCAGCCAAGATTCGGGGTACTATGGCTACACCTTC.

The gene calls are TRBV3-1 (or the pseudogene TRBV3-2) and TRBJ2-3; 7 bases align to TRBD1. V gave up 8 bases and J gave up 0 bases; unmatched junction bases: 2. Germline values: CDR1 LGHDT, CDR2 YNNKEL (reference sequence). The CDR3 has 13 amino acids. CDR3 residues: CASRQGSTDTQYF. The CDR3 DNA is TGTGCCAGCCGACAGGGTAGCACAGATACGCAGTATTTT.

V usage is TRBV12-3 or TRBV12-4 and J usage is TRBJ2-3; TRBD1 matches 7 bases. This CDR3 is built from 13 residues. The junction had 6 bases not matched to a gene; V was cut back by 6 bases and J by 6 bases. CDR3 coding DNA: TGTGCCAGCAGCAAGGGGGCCCCCGATACGCAGTATTTT. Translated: CASSKGAPDTQYF.

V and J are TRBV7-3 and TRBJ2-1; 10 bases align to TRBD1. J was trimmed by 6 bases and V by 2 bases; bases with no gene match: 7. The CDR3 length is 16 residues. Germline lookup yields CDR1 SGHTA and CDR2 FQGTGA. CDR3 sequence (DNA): TGTGCCAGCAGCTTAGTTGGGACAGGGGCGAGCAATGAGCAGTTCTTC. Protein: CASSLVGTGASNEQFF.

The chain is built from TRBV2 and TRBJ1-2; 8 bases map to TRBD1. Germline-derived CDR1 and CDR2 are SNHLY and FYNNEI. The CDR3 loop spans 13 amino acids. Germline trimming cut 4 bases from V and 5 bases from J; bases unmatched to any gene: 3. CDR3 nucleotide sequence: TGTGCCAGCAGTGGACAGGGGATATATGGCTACACCTTC. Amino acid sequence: CASSGQGIYGYTF.

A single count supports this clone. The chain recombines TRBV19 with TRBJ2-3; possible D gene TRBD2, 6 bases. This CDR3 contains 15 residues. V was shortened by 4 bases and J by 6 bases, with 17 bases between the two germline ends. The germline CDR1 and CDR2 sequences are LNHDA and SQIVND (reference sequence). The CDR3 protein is CASSTRDSLGDTQYF. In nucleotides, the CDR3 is TGTGCCAGTAGTACCCGGGACTCCCTGGGGGATACGCAGTATTTT. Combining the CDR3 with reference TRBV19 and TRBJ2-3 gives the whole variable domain DGGITQSPKYLFRKEGQNVTLSCEQNLNHDAMYWYRQDPGQGLRLIYYSQIVNDFQKGDIAEGYSVSREKKESFPLTVTSAQKNPTAFYLCASSTRDSLGDTQYFGPGTRLTVL.

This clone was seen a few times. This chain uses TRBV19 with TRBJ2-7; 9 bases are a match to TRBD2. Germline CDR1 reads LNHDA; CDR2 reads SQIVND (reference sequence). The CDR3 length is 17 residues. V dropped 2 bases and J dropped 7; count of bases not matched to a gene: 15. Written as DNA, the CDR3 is TGTGCCAGTAGTATAAGCAGTTTGCCGGGACTAGCTCTTGAGCAGTACTTC. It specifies CASSISSLPGLALEQYF.

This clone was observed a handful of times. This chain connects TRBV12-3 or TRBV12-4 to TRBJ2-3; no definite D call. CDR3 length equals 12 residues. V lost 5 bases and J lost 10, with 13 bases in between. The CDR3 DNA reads TGTGCCAGCAGTATCTTTCCGGGTGCGCAGTATTTT. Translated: CASSIFPGAQYF.

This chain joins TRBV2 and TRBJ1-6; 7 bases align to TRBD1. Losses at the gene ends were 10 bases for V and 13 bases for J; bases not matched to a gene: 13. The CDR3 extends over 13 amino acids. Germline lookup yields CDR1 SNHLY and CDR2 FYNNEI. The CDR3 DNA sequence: TGTGCCACAGCTGCCCAGGGGGGCGTCCCCCTCCACTTT. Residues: CATAAQGGVPLHF.

This CDR3 is CASSLDGTGVGNQPQHF. CDR3 DNA sequence: TGTGCCAGCAGCTTAGATGGGACAGGGGTTGGCAATCAGCCCCAGCATTTT. The V gene is TRBV7-8, the J gene TRBJ1-5; 10 nucleotides agree with TRBD1. Germline V gives CDR1 SGHVS, CDR2 FQNEAQ. The CDR3 consists of 17 residues. Trimming removed 1 base from V and 2 bases from J; junction bases left unmatched: 5.

The CDR3 here is CASSHPDRLDYGYTF. The DNA for the CDR3 is TGCGCCAGCAGTCACCCCGACAGGCTGGACTATGGCTACACCTTC. The chain carries TRBV23-1 and TRBJ1-2; D perhaps matches TRBD1 (6 bases). TRBV23-1 is noted as an ORF with a role that remains uncertain. This CDR3 is 15 amino acids long. Trimming cost V 3 bases and J 3 bases, with 14 bases left between them.

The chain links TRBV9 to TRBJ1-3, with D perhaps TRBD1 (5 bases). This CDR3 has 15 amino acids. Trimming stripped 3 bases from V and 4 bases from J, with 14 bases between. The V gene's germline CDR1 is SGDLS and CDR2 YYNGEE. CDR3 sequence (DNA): TGTGCCAGCAGCGCGGATGTGGGGCGGGGAAACACCATATATTTT. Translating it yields CASSADVGRGNTIYF.